These 6 T cell receptor beta chains were sequenced from one sample in a study of cytotoxic CD8 clonotypes in ibrutinib-treated CLL. Produced via immunoSEQ multiplex PCR; TCRdb's table is partial and in-frame only. The top ten hold roughly 6.8% of the sample, which has fewer than 400,000 clones, 67% seen once. Material: PBMCs, obtained after 36 months of ibrutinib treatment. These receptors originate from a human donor with chronic lymphocytic leukemia.

The genes are TRBV9 and TRBJ2-7, with D possibly TRBD1 on 7 matching bases. The CDR3 length is 15 residues. Between the trimmed V and J ends, which lost 4 bases and 7 bases, there was a span of 21 bases. Looked up from germline, CDR1 is SGDLS and CDR2 is YYNGEE. The CDR3 loop is CASSPEGAIGREQYF. In DNA form, the CDR3 reads TGTGCCAGCAGCCCGGAGGGGGCTATTGGCAGAGAGCAGTACTTC.

The chain carries TRBV6-1 and TRBJ2-7, with a weak D call TRBD2 (7 bases). V shed 5 bases and J shed 6 bases, with 17 bases lying between them. The CDR3 has 14 amino acids. The germline CDR1 and CDR2 sequences are MNHNS and SASEGT. The CDR3 DNA reads TGTGCCAGCAGTCAGACTAGCTGGGGGCTCGAGCAGTACTTC. Its protein product is CASSQTSWGLEQYF.

The CDR3 DNA sequence: TGTGCCAGCAGCTTGGCCGGGGGGACTAACTACGAGCAGTACTTC. It encodes CASSLAGGTNYEQYF. The rearrangement links TRBV5-4 to TRBJ2-7, with 7 bases fitting TRBD2. From germline, CDR1 is SGHNT and CDR2 YYREEE (reference sequence). J was trimmed by 3 bases and V by 0 bases; bases with no gene match: 6. The CDR3 consists of 15 residues.

The genes are TRBV19 and TRBJ2-1; possible D gene TRBD1, 5 bases. Germline values: CDR1 LNHDA, CDR2 SQIVND (reference sequence). Trimming cost V 5 bases and J 7 bases, with 9 bases left between them. The CDR3 loop spans 12 amino acids. CDR3 in DNA: TGTGCCAGTAGTGCCCAGGGAAATGAGCAGTTCTTC. It is translated as CASSAQGNEQFF.

The chain employs TRBV14 and TRBJ2-1, with a weak D call TRBD1 (5 bases). V lost 5 bases to trimming and J lost 9 bases, with 20 bases between them. In germline, CDR1 is SGHDN, CDR2 FVKESK. This CDR3 is built from 15 residues. The CDR3 DNA reads TGTGCCAGCAGCGAAGGGTCGCGGCTCGACAGTGAGCAGTTCTTC. It codes for CASSEGSRLDSEQFF. Variable domain in full (rest from reference TRBV14 and TRBJ2-1): EAGVTQFPSHSVIEKGQTVTLRCDPISGHDNLYWYRRVMGKEIKFLLHFVKESKQDESGMPNNRFLAERTGGTYSTLKVQPAELEDSGVYFCASSEGSRLDSEQFFGPGTRLTVL.

This CDR3 reads CASPEGGEQYF. Here the CDR3 DNA reads TGTGCCAGCCCCGAGGGTGGCGAGCAGTACTTC. V is TRBV25-1 and J is TRBJ2-7; TRBD2 might be the D (5 bases). The V end was cut by 8 bases, the J end by 6 bases, with 11 bases between. The CDR3 length is 11 residues. In germline, CDR1 is MGHDK, CDR2 SYGVNS.